This TCR beta chain is from a study of cytomegalovirus exposure and HLA in healthy donors. Findings and limits, study-wide: In terms of immune exposure information, only CMV serostatus was available. Later analysis showed TCR association rates varying by HLA locus, highest for DRB1 and lowest for HLA-C. Later analysis identified about 15,000 TCR beta sequences associated with HLA alleles, using a false discovery rate threshold of 0.05. Specificity of three CMV-associated chains for CMV antigens was verified in vitro.

Both 60 Vbeta primers and 13 Jbeta primers went into the PCR. Repertoires were generated with immunoSEQ multiplex PCR, while TCRdb's copy carries only in-frame clones and drops some. The data show 100,000 to 150,000 clones, with about 82% seen just once and approximately 2% held by the top ten. Concerning this clone itself: Its antigen is still unknown.

The clonotype was recovered from a man aged 45-65 years in good health and CMV-seronegative. The material sequenced was PBMCs.

CDR3 coding DNA: TGTGCCAGCAGTGAAGACAGGCACGGCTACACCTTC. Its protein product is CASSEDRHGYTF. The gene calls are TRBV7-2 and TRBJ1-2, with D possibly being TRBD1 (6 bases). Germline values: CDR1 SGHTA, CDR2 FQGNSA. V was clipped by 6 bases and J by 8 bases, with 13 bases between them. This CDR3 is 12 amino acids long.